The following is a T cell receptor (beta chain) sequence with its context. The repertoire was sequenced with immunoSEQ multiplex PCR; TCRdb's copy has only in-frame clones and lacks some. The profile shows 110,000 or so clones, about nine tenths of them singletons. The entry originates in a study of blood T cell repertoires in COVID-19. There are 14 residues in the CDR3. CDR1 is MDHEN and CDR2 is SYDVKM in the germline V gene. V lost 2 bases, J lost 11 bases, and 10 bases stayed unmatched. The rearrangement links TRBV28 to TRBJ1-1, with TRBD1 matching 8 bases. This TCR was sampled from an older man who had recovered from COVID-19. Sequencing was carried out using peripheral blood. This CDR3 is CASSLPVGQGAAFF. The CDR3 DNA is TGTGCCAGCAGTTTACCGGTAGGCCAGGGGGCCGCTTTCTTT.